This T cell receptor (beta chain) derives from a study of OX40 agonist ivuxolimab in advanced cancers. The assay was immunoSEQ multiplex PCR, and TCRdb's table has in-frame clones only and misses some. The sample lists nearly 45,000 clones, 80% occurring once. Blood sampling took place at baseline, cycle 4 day 1, and cycle 7 day 1. This clone was detected only once. Germline V gene lookup returns CDR1 SGHTA and CDR2 FQGNSA. Between the trimmed V and J ends, which lost 5 bases and 0 bases, there was a span of 8 bases. This CDR3 region has 14 residues. The sample consisted of CD4+ or CD8+ T cells sorted from blood, taken in a trial of the OX40 agonist ivuxolimab. The genes are TRBV7-2 and TRBJ1-3; D unclear. This clonotype was obtained from an adult with an advanced solid tumor such as melanoma, head and neck, liver or kidney cancer. CDR3 loop: CASSLLNSGNTIYF. DNA for the CDR3: TGTGCCAGCAGCCTCCTTAACTCTGGAAACACCATATATTTT.